Shown below are 5 T cell receptor beta chains from a single sample sequenced in a study of blood T cells in healthy people across ages. A sample-barcoded 5' primer and a J-beta primer mix were used in a second PCR of roughly 6 to 12 cycles. TCRdb redid the calling of the 5' RACE reads with MiXCR, one entry per CDR3 protein. Of 750,000 to 850,000 distinct CDR3 sequences in the sample, about 25% are singletons; the top ten hold approximately 3.7%. These data also formed part of another study, on T cells of mothers and their children.

Sequencing input: blood. These receptors all come from a boy aged 5-17 years in good health.

The rearrangement uses TRBV7-8 and TRBJ1-4, with unresolved D. Germline V gene sequence: CDR1 SGHVS, CDR2 FQNEAQ. Trimming left V 7 bases short and J 8 bases short, with 14 bases between. The CDR3 runs 13 residues. CDR3 sequence (DNA): TGTGCCAGCATGGGGAACGCGCGGGAAAAACTGTTTTTT. Encoded protein: CASMGNAREKLFF.

This clonotype came up a few times. This chain joins TRBV6-5 and TRBJ2-1; D is ambiguous. Germline V gives CDR1 MNHEY, CDR2 SVGAGI. The CDR3 loop spans 16 amino acids. V was shortened by 2 bases and J by 0 bases, with 11 bases between the two germline ends. The CDR3 loop is CASSYGVFSSYNEQFF. In nucleotides, the CDR3 is TGTGCCAGCAGTTACGGGGTATTTAGCTCCTACAATGAGCAGTTCTTC.

The chain combines TRBV27 with TRBJ1-1; D may be TRBD1 (5 bases). The CDR3 spans 13 residues. The V gene lost 0 bases and the J gene lost 10 bases, with 12 bases spanning the gap. Germline V gene lookup returns CDR1 MNHEY and CDR2 SMNVEV (reference sequence). The CDR3 is CASSLSAGRAAFF. CDR3 bases: TGTGCCAGCAGTTTATCCGCAGGGAGGGCAGCTTTCTTT.

This clonotype was seen at least ten times. This sequence joins TRBV5-1 and TRBJ2-5; D possibly matches TRBD1 or TRBD2 (5 bases each). CDR1 SGHRS and CDR2 YFSETQ come from the germline V gene. The CDR3 extends over 15 amino acids. Deletions cut 0 bases from V and 4 bases from J, with 13 bases between. CDR3 region: CASSLDGTSGETQYF. The CDR3 DNA is TGCGCCAGCAGCTTGGACGGGACCAGTGGAGAGACCCAGTACTTC.

The rearrangement uses TRBV6-6 and TRBJ2-1; D not resolved. The DNA end is more similar to TRBJ2-5, so the J call may be wrong. The V gene's germline CDR1 is MNHNY and CDR2 SVGAGI (reference sequence). The CDR3 runs 15 residues. CDR3 DNA: TGTGCCAGCAGTTACTCGTGGCAGGCACGAGAGACCCAGTACTTC. Protein: CASSYSWQARETQYF.